These 18 T cell receptor beta chains originate from one sample sequenced in a study of T cell responses to AZD1222 COVID-19 vaccine (dated by TCRdb to the early 2020s). The sample's time point label, in plain terms: baseline before first vaccination. The library was made by the immunoSEQ multiplex PCR assay. What TCRdb holds here is the immuneACCESS table cut down to in-frame rearrangements. Part of the clones is not present; checked against another copy, under half of the missing clones reflect an unresolved V gene, and the others are unexplained. This sample lists tens of thousands of clones; around 84% were detected once. In total, the top ten clones hold roughly a tenth of the sample. The sample in question was peripheral blood, obtained on day 0 of AZD1222 vaccination. The receptors derive from an adult in good health.

The V gene is TRBV5-4, the J gene TRBJ2-2, with D maybe TRBD2 (6 bases). Germline lookup yields CDR1 SGHNT and CDR2 YYREEE (reference sequence). V shed 0 bases and J shed 0 bases, with 9 bases lying between them. This CDR3 has 16 residues. CDR3 amino acids: CASSLAAGPNTGELFF. For the CDR3, the DNA is TGTGCCAGCAGCTTGGCGGCGGGACCGAACACCGGGGAGCTGTTTTTT.

The chain carries TRBV5-1 and TRBJ2-2; a weak D match, TRBD2 (6 bases). CDR3 length: 16 amino acids. Trimming took 4 bases from V and 0 from J, leaving 13 bases between them. Germline CDR1 SGHRS, CDR2 YFSETQ. DNA of the CDR3: TGCGCCAGCAGCCCCATAGCGGCCTCGAACACCGGGGAGCTGTTTTTT. Protein product: CASSPIAASNTGELFF.

This sequence joins TRBV7-3 and TRBJ2-5; maybe TRBD2 (7 bases). Germline loops: CDR1 SGHTA, CDR2 FQGTGA. The CDR3 runs to 16 residues. With 3 bases removed from V and 2 bases from J, the gap between germline ends came to 16 bases. CDR3 amino acids: CASSFRGARNQETQYF. The CDR3 DNA reads TGTGCCAGCAGCTTTCGGGGGGCGAGGAATCAAGAGACCCAGTACTTC.

This chain uses TRBV18 with TRBJ1-3; 7 bases fit TRBD1. With V trimmed by 0 bases and J by 5 bases, 4 bases remained unmatched. The CDR3 consists of 15 residues. Germline values: CDR1 KGHSH, CDR2 LQKENI. The CDR3 spells CASSPPTGMRNTIYF. The CDR3 DNA is TGTGCCAGCTCACCACCGACAGGGATGAGAAACACCATATATTTT.

V and J are TRBV7-8 and TRBJ2-2; tentatively, D is TRBD1 (5 bases). With 5 bases removed from V and 7 bases from J, the gap between germline ends came to 11 bases. The CDR3 has 13 residues. Germline CDR1 SGHVS, CDR2 FQNEAQ. This CDR3 is CASSRSGHGELFF. The CDR3 DNA sequence: TGTGCCAGCAGCCGGAGTGGACACGGGGAGCTGTTTTTT. Supplemented by reference TRBV7-8 and TRBJ2-2, the full variable domain reads GAGVSQSPRYKVAKRGQDVALRCDPISGHVSLFWYQQALGQGPEFLTYFQNEAQLDKSGLPSDRFFAERPEGSVSTLKIQRTQQEDSAVYLCASSRSGHGELFFGEGSRLTVL.

The chain links TRBV5-1 to TRBJ2-6; D is uncertain. The germline CDR1 and CDR2 sequences are SGHRS and YFSETQ. Deletions cut 0 bases from V and 2 bases from J, with 6 bases between. The CDR3 is 15 residues long. The CDR3 reads CASSLVQTGANVLTF. Here the CDR3 DNA reads TGCGCCAGCAGCTTGGTACAGACTGGGGCCAACGTCCTGACTTTC. The entire variable domain, with the rest obtained from reference TRBV5-1 and TRBJ2-6, is as follows: KAGVTQTPRYLIKTRGQQVTLSCSPISGHRSVSWYQQTPGQGLQFLFEYFSETQRNKGNFPGRFSGRQFSNSRSEMNVSTLELGDSALYLCASSLVQTGANVLTFGAGSRLTVL.

This clone is a singleton in its sample. The chain joins TRBV19 to TRBJ2-7; the match to TRBD2 covers 11 bases. The germline CDR1 and CDR2 sequences are LNHDA and SQIVND (reference sequence). This CDR3 contains 15 residues. V shed 6 bases, J shed 1 base, and the junction held 5 bases outside the gene matches. As DNA, the CDR3 is TGTGCCAGTAGCATAACTAGCGGGAGTTCCTACGAGCAGTACTTC. This gives the protein CASSITSGSSYEQYF.

The chain couples TRBV9 to TRBJ2-7, with no clear D. CDR1 and CDR2 (germline): SGDLS, YYNGEE. V was clipped by 0 bases and J by 5 bases, with 12 bases between them. The CDR3 loop spans 14 amino acids. The CDR3 coding sequence is TGTGCCAGCAGCGTAGGTCGTGCCTCTGACGAGCAGTACTTC. Translated, it gives CASSVGRASDEQYF.

CDR3 sequence: CASSLNTDGAYNEKLFF. CDR3 DNA sequence: TGCGCCAGCAGCCTTAATACGGACGGCGCCTACAATGAAAAACTGTTTTTT. The rearrangement joins TRBV5-1 to TRBJ1-4, with D unresolved. The V gene lost 4 bases and the J gene lost 5 bases, with 21 bases spanning the gap. CDR1 is SGHRS, CDR2 YFSETQ, per germline. CDR3 size: 17 residues.

The V and J genes are TRBV18 and TRBJ2-5; D ambiguous. V was cut by 4 bases and J by 5 bases, with 11 bases left in between. Germline V gives CDR1 KGHSH, CDR2 LQKENI. The CDR3 length is 13 residues. CDR3 nucleotide sequence: TGTGCCAGCTCACTGGGTATCGGGGAGACCCAGTACTTC. Translating gives CASSLGIGETQYF.

J is TRBJ1-3 and V is TRBV30; no clear D gene. CDR3 length: 15 amino acids. Trimming stripped 4 bases from V and 0 bases from J, with 13 bases between. Per the germline V gene, CDR1 is GTSNPN and CDR2 is SVGIG (reference sequence). The CDR3 reads CAWKLGPSSGNTIYF. The CDR3, as DNA: TGTGCCTGGAAACTTGGGCCCAGCTCTGGAAACACCATATATTTT. Looking up the rest from reference TRBV30 and TRBJ1-3 gives the full variable domain: SQTIHQWPATLVQPVGSPLSLECTVEGTSNPNLYWYRQAAGRGLQLLFYSVGIGQISSEVPQNLSASRPQDRQFILSSKKLLLSDSGFYLCAWKLGPSSGNTIYFGEGSWLTVV.

The chain recombines TRBV10-2 with TRBJ2-7; no reliable D call. V shed 3 bases and J shed 2 bases, with 14 bases lying between them. Germline V gene sequence: CDR1 WSHSY, CDR2 SAAADI. The CDR3 is 15 residues long. CDR3 nucleotide sequence: TGCGCCAGCAGTGAACGTGGCGTCGGCACCTACGAGCAGTACTTC. This encodes CASSERGVGTYEQYF.

The chain is built from TRBV25-1 and TRBJ2-7; unclear D gene. Trimming left V 4 bases short and J 4 bases short, with 11 bases between. The CDR3 extends over 13 amino acids. Germline assignment: CDR1 MGHDK and CDR2 SYGVNS. The CDR3 reads CASSVGTGYEQYF. For the CDR3, the DNA is TGTGCCAGCAGTGTTGGCACTGGGTACGAGCAGTACTTC.

The chain has TRBV19 and TRBJ2-5; no definite D call. Germline assignment: CDR1 LNHDA and CDR2 SQIVND (reference sequence). V lost 2 bases and J lost 0, with 7 bases in between. CDR3 size: 14 residues. In DNA form, the CDR3 reads TGTGCCAGTAGTATAAGGTACAACCAAGAGACCCAGTACTTC. Its translation is CASSIRYNQETQYF.

The genes are TRBV21-1 and TRBJ2-3; the DNA was not used to check the table's D call, TRBD2. TRBV21-1 is flagged as a pseudogene. The CDR3 sequence is 16 residues long. The CDR3 region has the DNA TGTGCCAGCAGCAACCGGGGAGGGAAGAGCACAGATACGCAGTATTTT. Its protein is CASSNRGGKSTDTQYF.

The V and J genes are TRBV6-2 or TRBV6-3 and TRBJ1-2, with TRBD1 identical over 7 bases. Germline trimming cut 6 bases from V and 4 bases from J; bases unmatched to any gene: 5. The germline V gene encodes CDR1 MNHEY and CDR2 SVGEGT. The CDR3 sequence is 13 residues long. This CDR3 reads CASSWGQIYGYTF. In DNA form, the CDR3 reads TGTGCCAGCAGCTGGGGACAGATCTATGGCTACACCTTC.

The rearrangement joins TRBV29-1 to TRBJ1-1; D is uncertain. CDR1 is SQVTM, CDR2 ANQGSEA, per germline. Trimming stripped 4 bases from V and 0 bases from J, with 9 bases between. CDR3 size: 13 residues. The DNA of the CDR3 is TGCAGCGTTGCTCTGCAAATGAACACTGAAGCTTTCTTT. Protein sequence: CSVALQMNTEAFF.

This clone came up once. This chain uses TRBV6-2 or TRBV6-3 with TRBJ2-5; a weak D match, TRBD2 (6 bases). CDR1 is MNHEY and CDR2 is SVGEGT in the germline V gene. This CDR3 has 17 residues. V lost 0 bases and J lost 5, with 19 bases in between. The CDR3 nucleotides read TGTGCCAGCAGTTACTCCTGGGGTAGCGGAGAGAAGGAGACCCAGTACTTC. Translation: CASSYSWGSGEKETQYF.